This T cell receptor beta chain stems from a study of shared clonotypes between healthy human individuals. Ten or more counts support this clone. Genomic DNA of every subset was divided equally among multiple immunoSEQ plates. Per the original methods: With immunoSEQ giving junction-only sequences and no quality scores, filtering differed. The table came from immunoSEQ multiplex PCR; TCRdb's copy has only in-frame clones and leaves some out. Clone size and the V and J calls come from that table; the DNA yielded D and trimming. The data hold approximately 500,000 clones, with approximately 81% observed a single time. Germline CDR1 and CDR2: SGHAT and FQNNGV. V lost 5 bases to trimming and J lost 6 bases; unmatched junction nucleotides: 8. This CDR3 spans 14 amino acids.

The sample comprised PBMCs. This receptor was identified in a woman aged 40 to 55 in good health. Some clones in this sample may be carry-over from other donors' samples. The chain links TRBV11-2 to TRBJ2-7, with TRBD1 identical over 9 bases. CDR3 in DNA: TGTGCCAGCAGCCCCGGGACAGGGCGTTCCGAGCAGTACTTC. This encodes CASSPGTGRSEQYF.